Shown below are 6 T cell receptor beta chains from a single sample sequenced in a study of OX40 agonist ivuxolimab in advanced cancers. Sequenced by immunoSEQ multiplex PCR; TCRdb stores in-frame clones only, minus some. The table shows 50,000 to 75,000 clones, with about 90% occurring only once. The sequenced sample was CD4+ or CD8+ T cells sorted from blood, obtained in a trial of the OX40 agonist ivuxolimab. These receptors were taken from an adult with an advanced solid tumor such as melanoma, head and neck, liver or kidney cancer.

The rearrangement joins TRBV7-2 to TRBJ1-6; D is ambiguous. Germline loops: CDR1 SGHTA, CDR2 FQGNSA. V shed 1 base and J shed 5 bases, with 9 bases lying between them. This CDR3 comprises 15 residues. The CDR3 protein is CASSLGGSDNSPLHF. The CDR3, as DNA: TGTGCCAGCAGCTTAGGGGGATCGGATAATTCACCCCTCCACTTT.

The rearrangement uses TRBV27 and TRBJ2-1, with 9 nucleotides matching TRBD1. CDR1 MNHEY and CDR2 SMNVEV come from the germline V gene (reference sequence). The CDR3 is made up of 16 amino acids. Trimming at V came to 5 bases and at J to 7 bases, leaving 12 bases not matched to a gene. The DNA for the CDR3 is TGTGCCAGCAGTGCCGGACCCGGGACAGGGAGGAATGAGCAGTTCTTC. Encoded protein: CASSAGPGTGRNEQFF.

The genes are TRBV5-1 and TRBJ2-6, with 12 bases matching TRBD2. There are 19 residues in the CDR3. Looked up from germline, CDR1 is SGHRS and CDR2 is YFSETQ. Trimming took 3 bases from V and 4 from J; bases not matched to a gene: 11. Written as DNA, the CDR3 is TGCGCCAGCAGCTCGACTAGCGGGGGCCGGGGTGGAGGGGCCAACGTCCTGACTTTC. Translating gives CASSSTSGGRGGGANVLTF.

The genes are TRBV4-2 and TRBJ2-3, with 9 bases identical to TRBD2. With 0 bases clipped from V and 8 bases from J, the junction kept 9 bases outside the gene matches. Germline V gene data show CDR1 as LGHNA and CDR2 as YNFKEQ. The CDR3 sequence is 16 residues long. The CDR3 nucleotides read TGTGCCAGCAGCCAAGATAGAGCGGGGGGCCAGGGTACGCAGTATTTT. It is translated as CASSQDRAGGQGTQYF.

A note on this clone: The same CDR3 can be traced to other DNA sequences in this sample. The chain recombines TRBV19 with TRBJ1-1, with D perhaps TRBD1 (5 bases). The CDR3 runs to 13 residues. The V gene's germline CDR1 is LNHDA and CDR2 SQIVND (reference sequence). V was cut by 5 bases and J by 0 bases, with 7 bases left in between. DNA of the CDR3: TGTGCCAGTAGTCAGGGCCTGAACACTGAAGCTTTCTTT. Translating gives CASSQGLNTEAFF.

V and J are TRBV29-1 and TRBJ2-7; D remains unclear. V was pared by 5 bases and J by 3 bases, with 8 bases between. CDR1 is SQVTM and CDR2 is ANQGSEA in the germline V gene. This CDR3 comprises 11 residues. The DNA for the CDR3 is TGCAGCGTTTCGGCGAGCTACGAGCAGTACTTC. Translating gives CSVSASYEQYF.